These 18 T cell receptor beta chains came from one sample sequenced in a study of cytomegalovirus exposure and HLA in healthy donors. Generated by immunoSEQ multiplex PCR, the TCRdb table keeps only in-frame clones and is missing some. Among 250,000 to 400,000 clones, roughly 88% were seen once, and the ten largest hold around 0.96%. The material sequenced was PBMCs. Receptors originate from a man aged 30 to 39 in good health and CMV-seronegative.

In nucleotides, the CDR3 is TGCGCCAGCAGCACGCACGCGCAGGGTATCACCGGGGAGCTGTTTTTT. This sequence encodes CASSTHAQGITGELFF. The V and J genes are TRBV5-1 and TRBJ2-2; maybe TRBD1 (5 bases). Germline values: CDR1 SGHRS, CDR2 YFSETQ. Trimming took off 4 bases at V and 4 bases at J, with 17 bases between the two ends. CDR3 length equals 16 residues.

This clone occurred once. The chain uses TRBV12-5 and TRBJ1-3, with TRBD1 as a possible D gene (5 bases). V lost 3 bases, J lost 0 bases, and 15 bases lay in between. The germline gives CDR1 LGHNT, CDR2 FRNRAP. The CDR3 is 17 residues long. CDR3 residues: CASGFNTGQVSGNTIYF. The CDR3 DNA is TGTGCTAGTGGTTTCAACACCGGACAAGTCTCTGGAAACACCATATATTTT.

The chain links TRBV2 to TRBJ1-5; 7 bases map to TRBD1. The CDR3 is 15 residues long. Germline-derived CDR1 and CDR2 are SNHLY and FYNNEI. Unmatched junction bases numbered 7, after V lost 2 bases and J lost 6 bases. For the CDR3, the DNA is TGTGCCAGCAGTGAAAGACAGGGAGGTAGTCAGCCCCAGCATTTT. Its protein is CASSERQGGSQPQHF.

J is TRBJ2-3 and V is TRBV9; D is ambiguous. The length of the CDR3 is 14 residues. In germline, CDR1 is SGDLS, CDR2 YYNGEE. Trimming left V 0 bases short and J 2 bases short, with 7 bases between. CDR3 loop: CASSVDVYTDTQYF. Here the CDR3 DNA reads TGTGCCAGCAGCGTAGACGTCTACACAGATACGCAGTATTTT.

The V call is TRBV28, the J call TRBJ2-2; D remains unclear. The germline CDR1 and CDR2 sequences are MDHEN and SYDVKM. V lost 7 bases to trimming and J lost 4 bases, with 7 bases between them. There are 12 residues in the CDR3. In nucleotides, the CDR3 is TGTGCCAGCACACGGAGCACCGGGGAGCTGTTTTTT. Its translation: CASTRSTGELFF. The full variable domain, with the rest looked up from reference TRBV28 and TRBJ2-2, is DVKVTQSSRYLVKRTGEKVFLECVQDMDHENMFWYRQDPGLGLRLIYFSYDVKMKEKGDIPEGYSVSREKKERFSLILESASTNQTSMYLCASTRSTGELFFGEGSRLTVL.

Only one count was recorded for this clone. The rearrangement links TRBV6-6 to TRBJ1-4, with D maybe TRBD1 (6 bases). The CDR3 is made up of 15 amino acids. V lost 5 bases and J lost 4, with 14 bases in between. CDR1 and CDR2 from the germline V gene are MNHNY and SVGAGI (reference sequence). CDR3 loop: CASSTAGTNNEKLFF. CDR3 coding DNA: TGTGCCAGCAGTACCGCCGGGACAAATAATGAAAAACTGTTTTTT.

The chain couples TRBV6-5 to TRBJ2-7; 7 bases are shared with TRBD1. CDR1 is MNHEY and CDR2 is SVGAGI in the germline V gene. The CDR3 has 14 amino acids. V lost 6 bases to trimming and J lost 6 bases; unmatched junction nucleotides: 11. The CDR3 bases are TGTGCCAGCAGACACAACAGGGGAAGTTTCGAGCAGTACTTC. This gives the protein CASRHNRGSFEQYF.

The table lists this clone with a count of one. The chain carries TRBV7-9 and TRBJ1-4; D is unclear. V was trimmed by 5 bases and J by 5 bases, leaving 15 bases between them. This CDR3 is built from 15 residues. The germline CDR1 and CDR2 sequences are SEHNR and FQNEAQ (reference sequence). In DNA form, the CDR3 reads TGTGCCAGCAGCCCGTTGAGGCCTGGGAATGAAAAACTGTTTTTT. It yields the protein CASSPLRPGNEKLFF.

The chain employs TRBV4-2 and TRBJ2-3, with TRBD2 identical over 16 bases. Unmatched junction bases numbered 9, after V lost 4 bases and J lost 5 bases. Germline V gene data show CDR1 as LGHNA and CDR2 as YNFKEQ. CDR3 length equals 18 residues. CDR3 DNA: TGTGCCAGCAGCCCTTCCGGGACTAGCGGGGGGGCGGTAGATACGCAGTATTTT. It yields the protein CASSPSGTSGGAVDTQYF.

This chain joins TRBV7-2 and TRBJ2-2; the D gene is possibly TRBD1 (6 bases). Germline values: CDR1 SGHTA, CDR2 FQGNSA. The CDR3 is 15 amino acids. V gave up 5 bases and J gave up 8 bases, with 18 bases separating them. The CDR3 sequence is CASSPSSGVRGELFF. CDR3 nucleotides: TGTGCCAGCAGCCCGTCCTCAGGGGTTCGAGGGGAGCTGTTTTTT.

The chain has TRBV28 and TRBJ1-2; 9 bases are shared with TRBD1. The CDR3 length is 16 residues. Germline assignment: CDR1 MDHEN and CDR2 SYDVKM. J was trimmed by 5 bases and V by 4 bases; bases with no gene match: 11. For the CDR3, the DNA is TGTGCCAGCAGTTCACAGGACAGGGGAAGAGGATATGGCTACACCTTC. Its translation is CASSSQDRGRGYGYTF.

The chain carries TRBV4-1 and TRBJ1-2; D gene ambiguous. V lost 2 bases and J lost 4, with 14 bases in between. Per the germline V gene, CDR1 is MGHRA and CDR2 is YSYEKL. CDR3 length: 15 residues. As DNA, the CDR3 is TGCGCCAGCAGCCAACGAACCGGGGTGGGCTATGGCTACACCTTC. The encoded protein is CASSQRTGVGYGYTF.

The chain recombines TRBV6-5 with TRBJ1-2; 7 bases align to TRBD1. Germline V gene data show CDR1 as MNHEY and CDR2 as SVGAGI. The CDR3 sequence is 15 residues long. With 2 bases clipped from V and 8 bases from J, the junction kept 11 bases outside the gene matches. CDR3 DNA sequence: TGTGCCAGCAGTTACGAGGGGGCTATCTATGGGGGCTACACCTTC. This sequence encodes CASSYEGAIYGGYTF.

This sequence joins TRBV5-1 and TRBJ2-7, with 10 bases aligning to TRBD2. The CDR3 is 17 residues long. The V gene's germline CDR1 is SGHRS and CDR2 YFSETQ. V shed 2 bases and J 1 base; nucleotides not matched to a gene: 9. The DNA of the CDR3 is TGCGCCAGCAGCTTATCCAGCGGGGGGGCCTTGTCCTACGAGCAGTACTTC. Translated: CASSLSSGGALSYEQYF.

Here the CDR3 DNA reads TGCGCCAGCAGCCAAGGGAGGATGGCGGTCGGCACCGGGGAGCTGTTTTTT. Its translation is CASSQGRMAVGTGELFF. The chain uses TRBV4-1 and TRBJ2-2; tentative D call: TRBD2 (5 bases). CDR3 size: 17 residues. Trimming removed 1 base at V and 4 bases at J, with 16 bases between. Germline V gene data show CDR1 as MGHRA and CDR2 as YSYEKL.

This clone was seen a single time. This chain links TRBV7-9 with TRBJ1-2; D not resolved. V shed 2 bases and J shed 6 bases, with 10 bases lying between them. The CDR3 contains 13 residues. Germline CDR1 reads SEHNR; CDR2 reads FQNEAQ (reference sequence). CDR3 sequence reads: CASSLILEDGYTF. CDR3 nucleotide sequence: TGTGCCAGCAGCTTAATACTAGAAGATGGCTACACCTTC.

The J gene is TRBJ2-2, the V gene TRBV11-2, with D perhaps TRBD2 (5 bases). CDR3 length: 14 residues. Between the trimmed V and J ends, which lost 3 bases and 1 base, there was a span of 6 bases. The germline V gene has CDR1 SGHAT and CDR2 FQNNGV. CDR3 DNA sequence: TGTGCCAGCAGCTTCGGACTGAACACCGGGGAGCTGTTTTTT. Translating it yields CASSFGLNTGELFF.

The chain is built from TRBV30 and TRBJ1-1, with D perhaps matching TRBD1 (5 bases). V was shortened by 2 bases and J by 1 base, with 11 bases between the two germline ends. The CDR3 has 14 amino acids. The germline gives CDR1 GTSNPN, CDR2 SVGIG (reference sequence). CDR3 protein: CAWSKARENTEAFF. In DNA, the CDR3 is TGTGCCTGGAGTAAGGCCAGGGAGAACACTGAAGCTTTCTTT.